This entry lists 20 T cell receptor beta chains sequenced from one sample in a study of T cell repertoires in cytomegalovirus infection. The antigens for these receptors are not known. TCRdb passed the reads through MiXCR, listing each CDR3 protein once. The data show 95,000 to 150,000 distinct CDR3 sequences, about 31% seen once. The sequencing here drew on CD8+ T cells from cultured PBMCs, taken from culture after CMV antigen stimulation. These receptors came from a human donor in good health (CMV status not recorded). Some clones in this sample may be carry-over from other donors' samples.

This clonotype occurred a few times. V is TRBV5-6 and J is TRBJ2-7; D is possibly TRBD1 or TRBD2 (5 bases each). The CDR3 has 14 amino acids. Germline V gives CDR1 SGHDT, CDR2 YYEEEE. The germline V and J ends were trimmed by 5 bases and 3 bases, with 15 bases remaining between them. The DNA for the CDR3 is TGTGCCAGCAGTTCCGGGACGGAAATCTACGAGCAGTACTTC. Translated, it gives CASSSGTEIYEQYF.

The chain carries TRBV7-2 and TRBJ1-5, with D perhaps TRBD1 (6 bases). V lost 4 bases, J lost 6 bases, and 16 bases lay in between. The CDR3 has 15 residues. Germline CDR1 SGHTA, CDR2 FQGNSA. In nucleotides, the CDR3 is TGTGCCAGCAGCTACCTGGGGGGCTCAGGTCAGCCCCAGCATTTT. Amino acid sequence: CASSYLGGSGQPQHF.

This chain connects TRBV7-9 to TRBJ1-4, with 10 bases identical to TRBD1. Per the germline V gene, CDR1 is SEHNR and CDR2 is FQNEAQ (reference sequence). Losses at the gene ends were 5 bases for V and 8 bases for J; bases not matched to a gene: 8. This CDR3 comprises 15 residues. CDR3 DNA: TGTGCCAGCAGCGGACCGGGACAGGGGAGGGAAAAACTGTTTTTT. Its protein is CASSGPGQGREKLFF.

V is TRBV19 and J is TRBJ2-3; D not resolved. V lost 7 bases, J lost 2 bases, and 19 bases lay in between. This CDR3 is 16 amino acids long. Per germline, CDR1 LNHDA and CDR2 SQIVND (reference sequence). CDR3 region: CASTSVVEGYTDTQYF. CDR3 coding DNA: TGTGCCAGTACCTCCGTTGTCGAAGGGTACACAGATACGCAGTATTTT.

This clonotype was recorded many times. The chain couples TRBV4-1 to TRBJ1-2; D is perhaps TRBD1 (5 bases). CDR1 is MGHRA, CDR2 YSYEKL, per germline. V lost 0 bases and J lost 3, with 11 bases in between. This CDR3 is 15 amino acids long. CDR3 nucleotide sequence: TGCGCCAGCAGCCAAGATGACAGCTCCCACTATGGCTACACCTTC. Translated: CASSQDDSSHYGYTF.

This clonotype was observed once. The CDR3 DNA reads TGTGCCAGCAGCTTAGGTCAGGGAACCTACAATGAGCAGTTCTTC. Translated: CASSLGQGTYNEQFF. The J gene is TRBJ2-1, the V gene TRBV13, with TRBD1 as a possible D gene (5 bases). Looked up from germline, CDR1 is PRHDT and CDR2 is FYEKMQ (reference sequence). V lost 0 bases, J lost 2 bases, and 8 bases lay in between. CDR3 size: 15 residues.

This clonotype came up a few times. This chain uses TRBV28 with TRBJ1-5; a weak D match, TRBD1 (5 bases). The germline V and J ends were trimmed by 2 bases and 0 bases, with 8 bases remaining between them. Germline V CDR1 and CDR2: MDHEN, SYDVKM. This CDR3 has 15 amino acids. This chain's CDR3 is CASSLGGDSNQPQHF. The CDR3 DNA is TGTGCCAGCAGTTTAGGGGGGGATAGCAATCAGCCCCAGCATTTT.

This chain joins TRBV7-6 and TRBJ1-1, with no clear D. Germline V gene lookup returns CDR1 SGHVS and CDR2 FNYEAQ. The CDR3 has 14 residues. Deletions cut 5 bases from V and 3 bases from J, with 13 bases between. For the CDR3, the DNA is TGTGCCAGCAGCGGCGTGGTGGCCGACACTGAAGCTTTCTTT. This gives the protein CASSGVVADTEAFF.

The chain links TRBV29-1 to TRBJ2-7; maybe TRBD1 (5 bases). Germline CDR1 SQVTM, CDR2 ANQGSEA. The CDR3 runs 13 residues. Trimming left V 4 bases short and J 2 bases short, with 12 bases between. The CDR3 sequence is CSVVGHGTYEQYF. The CDR3 DNA follows: TGCAGCGTTGTGGGGCACGGTACCTACGAGCAGTACTTC.

This clonotype occurred many times. The chain recombines TRBV20-1 with TRBJ2-5, with TRBD2 matching 8 bases. From germline, CDR1 is DFQATT and CDR2 SNEGSKA (reference sequence). There are 16 residues in the CDR3. Losses at the gene ends were 1 base for V and 6 bases for J; bases not matched to a gene: 13. The CDR3 DNA is TGCAGTGCTAGAGCGGGCGGGGGGTACCATCCGCAGACCCAGTACTTC. Translating it yields CSARAGGGYHPQTQYF.

This chain links TRBV4-2 with TRBJ2-1, with D possibly being TRBD1 (5 bases). Germline assignment: CDR1 LGHNA and CDR2 YNFKEQ. Trimming shortened V by 2 bases and J by 0 bases, and 8 bases separated the two germline ends. The CDR3 is 15 residues long. CDR3 loop: CASSQTGFSYNEQFF. The CDR3 DNA reads as TGTGCCAGCAGCCAAACAGGTTTCTCCTACAATGAGCAGTTCTTC.

The chain links TRBV20-1 to TRBJ2-3; no clear D. Germline CDR1 reads DFQATT; CDR2 reads SNEGSKA (reference sequence). Trimming cost V 3 bases and J 0 bases, with 16 bases left between them. The CDR3 sequence is 16 residues long. For the CDR3, the DNA is TGCAGTGCTAGTTCCTGGGAATCCTTTAGCACAGATACGCAGTATTTT. Translation gives CSASSWESFSTDTQYF.

This sequence joins TRBV29-1 and TRBJ2-1, with D possibly TRBD2 on 6 matching bases. This CDR3 is 15 amino acids long. The V and J ends lost 1 base and 0 bases respectively, with 10 bases between them. Germline V gene sequence: CDR1 SQVTM, CDR2 ANQGSEA. Written as DNA, the CDR3 is TGCAGCGTTGAAGGGGGGGTTAACTCCTACAATGAGCAGTTCTTC. Protein sequence: CSVEGGVNSYNEQFF.

The chain uses TRBV27 and TRBJ1-1, with D hard to call. Trimming cost V 3 bases and J 4 bases, with 12 bases left between them. The CDR3 contains 14 residues. The germline V gene encodes CDR1 MNHEY and CDR2 SMNVEV (reference sequence). Written as DNA, the CDR3 is TGTGCCAGCAGTTTCGGCAGGTATTCCACTGAAGCTTTCTTT. Its protein product is CASSFGRYSTEAFF.

The J gene is TRBJ2-1, the V gene TRBV7-9; the match to TRBD1 covers 7 bases. V lost 5 bases, J lost 4 bases, and 5 bases stayed unmatched. Looked up from germline, CDR1 is SEHNR and CDR2 is FQNEAQ (reference sequence). The CDR3 totals 14 residues. The DNA for the CDR3 is TGTGCCAGCAGCGTTGACAGGGCTTACAATGAGCAGTTCTTC. Translating it yields CASSVDRAYNEQFF. Full variable domain (outside the CDR3, taken from reference TRBV7-9 and TRBJ2-1): DTGVSQNPRHKITKRGQNVTFRCDPISEHNRLYWYRQTLGQGPEFLTYFQNEAQLEKSRLLSDRFSAERPKGSFSTLEIQRTEQGDSAMYLCASSVDRAYNEQFFGPGTRLTVL.

V and J are TRBV11-2 and TRBJ2-7; D not certain. This CDR3 has 13 residues. Trimming stripped 1 base from V and 5 bases from J, with 9 bases between. Per the germline V gene, CDR1 is SGHAT and CDR2 is FQNNGV. CDR3 loop: CASSLVYIDEQYF. CDR3 in DNA: TGTGCCAGCAGCTTAGTCTATATAGACGAGCAGTACTTC.

The V call is TRBV7-2, the J call TRBJ1-5; tentatively, D is TRBD1 (5 bases). The CDR3 contains 17 residues. The V end was cut by 0 bases, the J end by 2 bases, with 14 bases between. The V gene's germline CDR1 is SGHTA and CDR2 FQGNSA. In nucleotides, the CDR3 is TGTGCCAGCAGCTTAGCGCGGTGGGAGACAGGCAATCAGCCCCAGCATTTT. Its translation is CASSLARWETGNQPQHF.

CDR3 in DNA: TGTGCCAGCAGTTATATTGCGGGGGGGCGAGATACGCAGTATTTT. Its protein is CASSYIAGGRDTQYF. V and J are TRBV6-6 and TRBJ2-3; 9 bases are shared with TRBD2. V shed 3 bases, J shed 5 bases, and the junction held 6 bases outside the gene matches. The CDR3 runs 15 residues. Germline assignment: CDR1 MNHNY and CDR2 SVGAGI (reference sequence).

The sample holds many counts of this clonotype. The chain combines TRBV7-2 with TRBJ2-5, with 7 bases matching TRBD2. Trimming at V came to 0 bases and at J to 2 bases, leaving 3 bases not matched to a gene. The CDR3 is made up of 15 amino acids. Germline assignment: CDR1 SGHTA and CDR2 FQGNSA. CDR3 sequence reads: CASSLAGGNQETQYF. DNA of the CDR3: TGTGCCAGCAGCTTAGCGGGAGGGAATCAAGAGACCCAGTACTTC. The full variable domain, with the rest looked up from reference TRBV7-2 and TRBJ2-5, is GAGVSQSPSNKVTEKGKDVELRCDPISGHTALYWYRQSLGQGLEFLIYFQGNSAPDKSGLPSDRFSAERTGGSVSTLTIQRTQQEDSAVYLCASSLAGGNQETQYFGPGTRLLVL.

The chain uses TRBV20-1 and TRBJ1-5; D is ambiguous. There are 16 residues in the CDR3. CDR1 and CDR2 (germline): DFQATT, SNEGSKA (reference sequence). V was trimmed by 4 bases and J by 1 base, leaving 17 bases between them. Written as DNA, the CDR3 is TGCAGTGCTACAGTGGGGAATCCAAGGAGCAATCAGCCCCAGCATTTT. Protein product: CSATVGNPRSNQPQHF.